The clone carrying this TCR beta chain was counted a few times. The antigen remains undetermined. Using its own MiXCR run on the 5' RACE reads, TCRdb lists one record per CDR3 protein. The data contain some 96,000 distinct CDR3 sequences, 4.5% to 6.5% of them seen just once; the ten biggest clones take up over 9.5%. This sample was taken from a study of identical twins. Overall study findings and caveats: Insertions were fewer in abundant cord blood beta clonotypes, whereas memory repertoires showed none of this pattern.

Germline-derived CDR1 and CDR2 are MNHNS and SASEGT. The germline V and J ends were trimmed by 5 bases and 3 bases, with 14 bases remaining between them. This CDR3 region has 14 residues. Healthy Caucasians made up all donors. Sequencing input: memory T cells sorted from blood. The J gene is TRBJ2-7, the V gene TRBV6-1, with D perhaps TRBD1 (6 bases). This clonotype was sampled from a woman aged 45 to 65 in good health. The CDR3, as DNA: TGTGCCAGCAGTATGGGGGCAGGTCTCTACGAGCAGTACTTC. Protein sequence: CASSMGAGLYEQYF.